This is a list of T cell receptor beta chains from one sample in a study of blood T cell repertoires in COVID-19. Generated by immunoSEQ multiplex PCR, the TCRdb table keeps only in-frame clones and is missing some. This sample carries roughly 500,000 clones, roughly 88% of them seen once, and the ten largest clones take more than 3%. Sequencing was carried out using peripheral blood. Receptor source: a human donor in a cohort sampled during active COVID-19. The CDR3 runs from the conserved cysteine through the conserved F or W. D genes are given only for firm matches. Part of the rows lack a size; the others show once, few, many or a class for expanded clones.

length,D,size,J,V,CDR3,DNA
20,TRBD2,few,TRBJ2-3,TRBV6-4,CASSESFSLGGTSGTDTQYF,TGTGCCAGCAGTGAATCTTTTTCTTTGGGGGGGACTAGCGGCACAGATACGCAGTATTTT
16,TRBD2,-,TRBJ2-1,TRBV2,CASSANSGTPHNEQFF,TGTGCCAGCAGTGCTAATAGCGGGACCCCCCACAATGAGCAGTTCTTC
17,-,-,TRBJ1-3,TRBV7-7,CASSLNPPTGEGNTIYF,TGTGCTAGCAGCTTAAATCCCCCCACCGGGGAAGGAAACACCATATATTTT
16,-,-,TRBJ1-2,TRBV7-3,CASSLTLDSTNYGYTF,TGTGCCAGCAGCTTAACGCTAGACAGTACCAACTATGGCTACACCTTC
15,-,-,TRBJ2-1,TRBV28,CASKGGSGVYNEQFF,TGTGCCAGCAAGGGGGGGAGCGGGGTCTACAATGAGCAGTTCTTC
16,TRBD2,-,TRBJ2-5,TRBV7-2,CASSLLTSGIQETQYF,TGTGCCAGCAGCTTGCTAACTAGCGGGATCCAAGAGACCCAGTACTTC
13,-,-,TRBJ1-2,TRBV5-1,CASSLDSSYGYTF,TGCGCCAGCAGCTTGGACAGTTCCTATGGCTACACCTTC
14,-,-,TRBJ2-7,TRBV4-3,CASSQGQRDYEQYF,TGCGCCAGCAGCCAAGGGCAGAGGGACTACGAGCAGTACTTC
14,-,-,TRBJ2-5,TRBV7-8,CASSLSGFQETQYF,TGTGCCAGCAGCTTGTCGGGTTTCCAAGAGACCCAGTACTTC
13,TRBD1,-,TRBJ1-1,TRBV7-8,CASSLGGQGGAFF,TGTGCCAGCAGCTTAGGGGGACAGGGAGGAGCTTTCTTT
14,TRBD2,few,TRBJ2-3,TRBV6-5,CASLRTSGTDTQYF,TGTGCCAGTCTCAGGACTAGCGGCACAGATACGCAGTATTTT
18,TRBD1,-,TRBJ1-1,TRBV7-9,CASSLVGGRGYRGTEAFF,TGTGCCAGCAGCTTAGTAGGGGGCCGGGGGTACAGGGGTACTGAAGCTTTCTTT
16,TRBD2,-,TRBJ2-3,TRBV7-2,CASSPIAGYTTDTQYF,TGTGCCAGCAGCCCTATAGCGGGCTATACCACAGATACGCAGTATTTT
12,-,-,TRBJ1-2,TRBV5-5,CASSLPGGGYAF,TGTGCCAGCAGCCTCCCGGGGGGTGGCTACGCCTTC
18,TRBD2,-,TRBJ2-7,TRBV10-3,CAKGSESGRPLLTYEQYF,TGTGCCAAGGGGTCCGAAAGCGGGAGGCCCCTATTAACCTACGAGCAGTACTTC
14,TRBD2,-,TRBJ2-7,TRBV14,CASSQLAGSYEQYF,TGTGCCAGCAGCCAGCTAGCGGGAAGCTACGAGCAGTACTTC
16,TRBD2,-,TRBJ2-1,TRBV6-5,CASSWISGSQYNEQFF,TGTGCCAGCAGTTGGATAAGCGGGAGCCAGTACAATGAGCAGTTCTTC
15,TRBD1,-,TRBJ1-1,TRBV7-3,CASSPLTGADTEAFF,TGTGCCAGCAGCCCCTTAACAGGGGCGGACACTGAAGCTTTCTTT
15,TRBD1,once,TRBJ1-1,TRBV19,CASSPGRQGYTEAFF,TGTGCCAGTAGTCCAGGTCGACAGGGCTACACTGAAGCTTTCTTT
17,TRBD1,-,TRBJ1-4,TRBV10-3,CAISESIRTGANEKLFF,TGTGCCATCAGTGAGTCGATACGGACAGGGGCAAATGAAAAACTGTTTTTT
16,TRBD1,-,TRBJ1-5,TRBV4-2,CASSQGDRNSNQPQHF,TGTGCCAGCAGCCAAGGGGACAGAAATAGCAATCAGCCCCAGCATTTT
14,-,-,TRBJ1-2,TRBV19,CASSIGPGDYGYTF,TGTGCCAGTAGTATAGGCCCAGGTGATTATGGCTACACCTTC
14,-,-,TRBJ2-7,TRBV7-9,CASSRGGGTYEQYF,TGTGCCAGCAGCCGGGGCGGCGGGACCTACGAGCAGTACTTC
16,-,-,TRBJ2-2,TRBV9,CASSVAGGRGTGELFF,TGTGCCAGCAGCGTAGCTGGGGGGAGAGGGACCGGGGAGCTGTTTTTT
21,-,-,TRBJ2-2,TRBV4-1,CASSQEGRVSLGPKNTGELFF,TGCGCCAGCAGCCAAGAGGGTCGCGTCTCCCTGGGGCCTAAGAACACCGGGGAGCTGTTTTTT
13,TRBD1,once,TRBJ2-3,TRBV19,CASSGQGADTQYF,TGTGCCAGTAGCGGGCAGGGGGCCGATACGCAGTATTTT
18,TRBD2,-,TRBJ2-6,TRBV4-2,CASSQLTSGTTGANVLTF,TGTGCCAGCAGCCAACTGACTAGCGGGACGACTGGGGCCAACGTCCTGACTTTC
14,TRBD1,-,TRBJ2-7,TRBV11-2,CASSSQGVSYEQYF,TGTGCCAGCAGCTCTCAGGGGGTCTCCTACGAGCAGTACTTC
17,TRBD2,-,TRBJ2-7,TRBV27,CASSFLPRSGIDYEQYF,TGTGCCAGCAGTTTCCTCCCCCGCAGCGGGATAGATTACGAGCAGTACTTC